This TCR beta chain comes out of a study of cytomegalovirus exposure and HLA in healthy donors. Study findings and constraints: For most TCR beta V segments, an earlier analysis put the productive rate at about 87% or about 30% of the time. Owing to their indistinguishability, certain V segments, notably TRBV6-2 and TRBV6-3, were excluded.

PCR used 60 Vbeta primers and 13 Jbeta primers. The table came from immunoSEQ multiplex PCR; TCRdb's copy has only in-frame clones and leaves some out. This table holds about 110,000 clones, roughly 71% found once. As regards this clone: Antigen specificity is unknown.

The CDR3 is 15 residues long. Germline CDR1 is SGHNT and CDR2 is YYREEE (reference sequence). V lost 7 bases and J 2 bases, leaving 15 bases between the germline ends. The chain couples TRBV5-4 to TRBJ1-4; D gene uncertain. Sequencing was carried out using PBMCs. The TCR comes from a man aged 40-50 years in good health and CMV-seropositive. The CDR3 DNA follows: TGTGCCAGCGGGGAGGGTGGAGGCACTAATGAAAAACTGTTTTTT. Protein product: CASGEGGGTNEKLFF.